This T cell receptor beta chain is drawn from a study of blood T cell repertoires in COVID-19. Whole-study context: Researchers got acute and convalescent COVID-19 samples from the United States, Italy and Spain. PBMCs, B-cell-depleted T cells, or T cells provided the cDNA or gDNA that made up the material.

The CDR3 totals 13 residues. With 5 bases clipped from V and 2 bases from J, the junction kept 2 bases outside the gene matches. Germline lookup yields CDR1 SGHTA and CDR2 FQGNSA. Original processing notes: Amplifying reference gene primers gave estimates of nucleated cell counts. The table came from immunoSEQ multiplex PCR; TCRdb's copy has only in-frame clones and leaves some out. The D gene and trimming were derived from the DNA, and the V and J assignments and clone size from that table. The profile shows more than 300,000 clones, around nine tenths of them singletons. This receptor was identified in a woman under 30 who had recovered from COVID-19. Sequencing input: peripheral blood. The V gene is TRBV7-2, the J gene TRBJ1-2; 7 bases agree with TRBD1. The CDR3 DNA reads TGTGCCAGCAGCCAGGACAGGAACTATGGCTACACCTTC. It is translated as CASSQDRNYGYTF.